This TCR beta chain is drawn from a study of response to subunit inactivated influenza vaccine listed by TCRdb under 2018. For context, the study as a whole: Deep quantitative T cell receptor repertoire profiling was used in the study to track responses to a trivalent subunit inactivated influenza vaccine. Broad study findings and their caveats: The authors proposed that each seasonal influenza vaccination may bring in only a limited number of new T cells.

From cysteine to phenylalanine, the CDR3 is 13 amino acids long. The kept DNA is CDR3 alone, 39 bases in frame from the first base. At the junction V is shortened by 5 bases and J by 6 bases, with 14 bases in between. CDR1 and CDR2 were assigned from the germline V gene as SGHDT and YYEEEE. As regards this clonotype: No cognate antigen has been identified for it. No base quality values were provided; no much bigger clone lies one nucleotide off.

Receptor amplification or capture employed RT-PCR. Sequencing used an Illumina HiSeq 2500. Starting from the raw public reads, TCRdb applied fastp trimming at Q25, assembled clones with MiXCR and retained in-frame beta chains. Each CDR3 protein gets just one entry, which takes the most common genes and DNA from the rows behind it. Across this sample there are about 520,000 distinct CDR3 sequences, with around 25% seen only once. The ten largest clones add up to 1.5% to 2% of the sample. The specimen comprised CD4+ T cells sorted from PBMCs, sampled 5 days after vaccination. The rearranged segments are TRBV5-6 and TRBJ1-2; the D gene is perhaps TRBD1, from 6 matching bases. The origin of this receptor is a man aged 50-59 years who received an inactivated influenza vaccine. Donor details come from another sample of the same person, matched by shared clones. The DNA sequence is TGTGCCAGCAGGCTGCAGGGGCCCCATGGCTACACCTTC. It codes for CASRLQGPHGYTF.